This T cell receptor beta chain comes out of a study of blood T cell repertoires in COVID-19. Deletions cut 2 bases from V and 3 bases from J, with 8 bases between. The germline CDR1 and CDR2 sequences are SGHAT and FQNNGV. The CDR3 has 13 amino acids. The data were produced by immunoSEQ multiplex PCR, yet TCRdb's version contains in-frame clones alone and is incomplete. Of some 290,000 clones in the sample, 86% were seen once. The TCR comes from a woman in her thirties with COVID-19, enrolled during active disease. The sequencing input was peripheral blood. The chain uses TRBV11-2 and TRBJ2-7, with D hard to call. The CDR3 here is CASSLRLGYEQYF. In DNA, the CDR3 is TGTGCCAGCAGCTTACGACTGGGCTACGAGCAGTACTTC. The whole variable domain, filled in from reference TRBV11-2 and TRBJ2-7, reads EAGVAQSPRYKIIEKRQSVAFWCNPISGHATLYWYQQILGQGPKLLIQFQNNGVVDDSQLPKDRFSAERLKGVDSTLKIQPAKLEDSAVYLCASSLRLGYEQYFGPGTRLTVT.